One and the same sample provided the 31 T cell receptor beta chains below, sequenced in a study of T cell repertoires in cytomegalovirus infection. Each CDR3 protein is one row after TCRdb ran MiXCR on the reads. This table has a few hundred thousand distinct CDR3 sequences, around 27% appearing once. Sequenced material: PBMCs. Every receptor here comes from a human donor in good health (CMV status not recorded). Some clones in this sample may be carry-over from other donors' samples.

The chain uses TRBV20-1 and TRBJ1-2, with D tentatively TRBD1 (6 bases). Germline assignment: CDR1 DFQATT and CDR2 SNEGSKA (reference sequence). The ends were cut back, 5 bases at V and 0 bases at J, with 10 bases in the middle. CDR3 length: 13 residues. CDR3 nucleotides: TGCAGTGCTCCCGGGACAACTAACTATGGCTACACCTTC. Its protein is CSAPGTTNYGYTF.

The rearrangement uses TRBV19 and TRBJ1-2; TRBD1 matches at 9 bases. J gave up 4 bases and V 7 bases, and 13 bases lay outside the gene matches. Germline V gene data show CDR1 as LNHDA and CDR2 as SQIVND (reference sequence). The CDR3 runs 16 residues. In DNA, the CDR3 is TGTGCCAGTACCGGTTCCGGGACAGGGACTCGCTATGGCTACACCTTC. It encodes CASTGSGTGTRYGYTF. The full variable domain, completed using reference TRBV19 and TRBJ1-2, is DGGITQSPKYLFRKEGQNVTLSCEQNLNHDAMYWYRQDPGQGLRLIYYSQIVNDFQKGDIAEGYSVSREKKESFPLTVTSAQKNPTAFYLCASTGSGTGTRYGYTFGSGTRLTVV.

This chain joins TRBV7-8 and TRBJ2-7; D may be TRBD1 (5 bases). Germline V gene data show CDR1 as SGHVS and CDR2 as FQNEAQ. This CDR3 is built from 12 residues. Trimming pared 1 base from V and 7 bases from J, leaving 8 bases between. The CDR3 sequence: CASSLVGEEQYV. The CDR3 DNA sequence: TGTGCCAGCAGCTTAGTAGGGGAAGAGCAGTACGTC.

CDR3 nucleotide sequence: TGTGCCACCCGAAACCCGGGACAGGGTAACAGTGAGCAGTTCTTC. Its translation is CATRNPGQGNSEQFF. The chain has TRBV28 and TRBJ2-1; 9 positions match TRBD1. V gave up 10 bases and J gave up 9 bases; unmatched junction bases: 16. The CDR3 covers 15 residues. Germline V gene lookup returns CDR1 MDHEN and CDR2 SYDVKM.

The V and J genes are TRBV20-1 and TRBJ2-5, with 8 bases matching TRBD2. The CDR3 is 15 amino acids. The germline V gene encodes CDR1 DFQATT and CDR2 SNEGSKA (reference sequence). V shed 7 bases and J 1 base; nucleotides not matched to a gene: 11. The CDR3 coding sequence is TGCAGTGTTGGAAGGGCTAGCGGGTCCCAAGAGACCCAGTACTTC. Translation: CSVGRASGSQETQYF.

This chain joins TRBV6-5 and TRBJ1-1; maybe TRBD1 (5 bases). The CDR3 sequence is 15 residues long. The germline CDR1 and CDR2 sequences are MNHEY and SVGAGI. The CDR3 loop is CVHPTATFMNTEAFF. The DNA of the CDR3 is TGTGTCCACCCGACAGCGACTTTCATGAACACTGAAGCTTTCTTT.

This clonotype was found a few times. This sequence joins TRBV27 and TRBJ1-6, with TRBD1 as a possible D gene (5 bases). Trimming left V 7 bases short and J 9 bases short, with 10 bases between. CDR1 is MNHEY, CDR2 SMNVEV, per germline (reference sequence). This CDR3 region has 12 residues. The CDR3 sequence: CASTTGRSPLHF. Here the CDR3 DNA reads TGTGCCAGCACCACGGGGCGTTCACCCCTCCACTTT.

The chain has TRBV27 and TRBJ2-3, with D hard to call. The CDR3 is 17 residues long. The ends were cut back, 6 bases at V and 0 bases at J, with 19 bases in the middle. Germline values: CDR1 MNHEY, CDR2 SMNVEV (reference sequence). In DNA form, the CDR3 reads TGTGCCAGCAGCCTTACCCTGAACTTGGGAAGCACAGATACGCAGTATTTT. This sequence encodes CASSLTLNLGSTDTQYF.

This clonotype has more than one count but fewer than ten. J is TRBJ1-2 and V is TRBV12-3 or TRBV12-4; D gene uncertain. The germline V and J ends were trimmed by 3 bases and 6 bases, with 14 bases remaining between them. The CDR3 is 14 residues long. The CDR3 bases are TGTGCCAGCAGTTTGTGGGCCGGCGACCATGGCTACACCTTC. Translated, it gives CASSLWAGDHGYTF.

This clonotype was recorded a few times. The chain joins TRBV5-1 to TRBJ2-7; 11 positions agree with TRBD2. The junction had 6 bases not matched to a gene; V was cut back by 0 bases and J by 7 bases. The CDR3 spans 15 residues. Germline CDR1 reads SGHRS; CDR2 reads YFSETQ. In nucleotides, the CDR3 is TGCGCCAGCAGCTTGGTTCTAGCGGGAGGAAGGGAGCAGTACTTC. Translation: CASSLVLAGGREQYF.

This clonotype was detected a few times. The chain carries TRBV12-3 or TRBV12-4 and TRBJ2-7, with D perhaps matching TRBD2 (6 bases). This CDR3 spans 14 amino acids. With 5 bases removed from V and 0 bases from J, the gap between germline ends came to 11 bases. Written as DNA, the CDR3 is TGTGCCAGCAGTGGGGACTGGGCCTCCTACGAGCAGTACTTC. Encoded protein: CASSGDWASYEQYF.

This chain connects TRBV3-1 to TRBJ1-2; D perhaps matches TRBD1 (5 bases). V gave up 3 bases and J gave up 1 base, with 12 bases separating them. The CDR3 has 15 amino acids. Per the germline V gene, CDR1 is LGHDT and CDR2 is YNNKEL (reference sequence). The CDR3 loop is CASSQEAGLNYGYTF. Written as DNA, the CDR3 is TGTGCCAGCAGCCAGGAGGCAGGGCTTAACTATGGCTACACCTTC. Combining the CDR3 with reference TRBV3-1 and TRBJ1-2 gives the whole variable domain DTAVSQTPKYLVTQMGNDKSIKCEQNLGHDTMYWYKQDSKKFLKIMFSYNNKELIINETVPNRFSPKSPDKAHLNLHINSLELGDSAVYFCASSQEAGLNYGYTFGSGTRLTVV.

V gene TRBV12-3 or TRBV12-4 combines with J gene TRBJ1-2; unclear D gene. V lost 4 bases and J 3 bases, leaving 9 bases between the germline ends. This CDR3 comprises 13 residues. The CDR3: CASSYPGHYGYTF. In nucleotides, the CDR3 is TGTGCCAGCAGTTACCCTGGACACTATGGCTACACCTTC.

The V and J genes are TRBV4-2 and TRBJ1-5; D is undetermined. Germline CDR1 reads LGHNA; CDR2 reads YNFKEQ. V dropped 0 bases and J dropped 5 bases, with 11 bases sitting between them. This CDR3 region has 15 residues. In DNA, the CDR3 is TGTGCCAGCAGCCAAGAAGTCTTTCTCTATCAGCCCCAGCATTTT. This translates into CASSQEVFLYQPQHF.

This clonotype was observed many times. This sequence joins TRBV12-3 or TRBV12-4 and TRBJ2-7; D is ambiguous. Trimming left V 4 bases short and J 3 bases short, with 4 bases between. This CDR3 contains 11 residues. CDR3 loop: CASSSNYEQYV. CDR3 sequence (DNA): TGTGCCAGCAGTTCAAACTACGAGCAGTACGTC.

V gene TRBV27 combines with J gene TRBJ1-2; D not certain. V was cut by 1 base and J by 4 bases, with 19 bases left in between. CDR3 size: 17 residues. Germline V lookup: CDR1 MNHEY, CDR2 SMNVEV (reference sequence). The CDR3, as DNA: TGTGCCAGCAGTTTATTTGCCGGCCCCGGTGCGAGCTATGGCTACACCTTC. Translating it yields CASSLFAGPGASYGYTF.

The table lists this clonotype with a few counts. The DNA for the CDR3 is TGTGCCAGTAGTATTGCGGGTAGCTCCTACAATGAGCAGTTCTTC. It is translated as CASSIAGSSYNEQFF. The chain uses TRBV19 and TRBJ2-1; D might be TRBD2 (5 bases). Per germline, CDR1 LNHDA and CDR2 SQIVND (reference sequence). The length of the CDR3 is 15 residues. V was shortened by 3 bases and J by 0 bases, with 9 bases between the two germline ends.

V and J are TRBV19 and TRBJ1-2; TRBD1 aligns across 8 bases. There are 15 residues in the CDR3. CDR1 LNHDA and CDR2 SQIVND come from the germline V gene (reference sequence). Germline trimming cut 3 bases from V and 2 bases from J; bases unmatched to any gene: 5. CDR3 residues: CASSIQGAGNYGYTF. CDR3 bases: TGTGCCAGTAGTATTCAGGGGGCCGGAAACTATGGCTACACCTTC.

This clonotype was picked up one time. One base away lies a much larger clone, so this may be a sequencing read error. V gene TRBV11-2 combines with J gene TRBJ2-7; D may match TRBD1 or TRBD2 (6 bases each). The CDR3 is made up of 12 amino acids. CDR1 is SGHAT, CDR2 FQNNGV, per germline. The CDR3 DNA follows: TGTACCAGCAGCTTACAGGGAGGCGAGCAGTACGTC. Its translation is CTSSLQGGEQYV.

This chain links TRBV5-4 with TRBJ2-2; D is unresolved. The V gene's germline CDR1 is SGHNT and CDR2 YYREEE (reference sequence). V shed 8 bases and J shed 0 bases, with 14 bases lying between them. The CDR3 covers 15 residues. The CDR3 sequence: CASQTESANTGELFF. CDR3 nucleotide sequence: TGTGCCAGTCAAACTGAATCCGCGAACACCGGGGAGCTGTTTTTT.

The chain uses TRBV5-1 and TRBJ2-5; D is uncertain. The CDR3 contains 12 residues. V gave up 3 bases and J gave up 5 bases, with 8 bases separating them. The V gene's germline CDR1 is SGHRS and CDR2 YFSETQ. Here the CDR3 DNA reads TGCGCCAGCAGCTCTCTGGGGGAGACCCAGTACTTC. Its translation is CASSSLGETQYF.

The chain employs TRBV19 and TRBJ1-4; 7 bases match TRBD1. Germline V gives CDR1 LNHDA, CDR2 SQIVND (reference sequence). J lost 6 bases, V lost 6 bases, and 4 bases had no gene match. The CDR3 totals 13 residues. The CDR3 here is CASRDRLDEKLFF. DNA of the CDR3: TGTGCCAGTAGGGACAGGTTGGATGAAAAACTGTTTTTT.

This clonotype was picked up a small number of times. This rearrangement joins TRBV29-1 to TRBJ1-2, with 8 bases lining up with TRBD1. J was trimmed by 6 bases and V by 1 base; bases with no gene match: 4. This CDR3 is built from 13 residues. CDR1 and CDR2 from the germline V gene are SQVTM and ANQGSEA. CDR3 DNA sequence: TGCAGCGTTGAAGCCCAGGGGGCGAATGGCTACACCTTC. Protein product: CSVEAQGANGYTF. Complete variable domain (other parts from reference TRBV29-1 and TRBJ1-2): SAVISQKPSRDICQRGTSLTIQCQVDSQVTMMFWYRQQPGQSLTLIATANQGSEATYESGFVIDKFPISRPNLTFSTLTVSNMSPEDSSIYLCSVEAQGANGYTFGSGTRLTVV.

The V call is TRBV27, the J call TRBJ1-5; D is unresolved. Germline V CDR1 and CDR2: MNHEY, SMNVEV (reference sequence). With 4 bases removed from V and 4 bases from J, the gap between germline ends came to 14 bases. This CDR3 comprises 15 residues. The DNA of the CDR3 is TGTGCCAGCAGTTACGGGATTTCCGGGAATCAGCCCCAGCATTTT. Its protein is CASSYGISGNQPQHF.

The gene calls are TRBV7-2 and TRBJ2-1; 8 bases map to TRBD2. This CDR3 has 16 amino acids. The germline V gene encodes CDR1 SGHTA and CDR2 FQGNSA. After removal of 4 bases from V and 8 bases from J, the junction contained 13 bases not matched to a gene. CDR3 region: CASSYQLPAGVHEQFF. The DNA of the CDR3 is TGTGCCAGCAGCTACCAACTTCCAGCGGGAGTTCATGAGCAGTTCTTC.

The sample holds many counts of this clonotype. This chain connects TRBV7-2 to TRBJ1-2; unclear D gene. The length of the CDR3 is 14 residues. Trimming shortened V by 2 bases and J by 3 bases, and 10 bases separated the two germline ends. CDR1 and CDR2 (germline): SGHTA, FQGNSA. The CDR3 spells CASSLRARDYGYTF. CDR3 nucleotides: TGTGCCAGCAGCTTAAGGGCCAGAGACTATGGCTACACCTTC.

The chain couples TRBV6-4 to TRBJ2-6; TRBD1 matches 10 bases. The CDR3 is made up of 16 amino acids. J gave up 2 bases and V 3 bases, and 1 base lay outside the gene matches. The germline CDR1 and CDR2 sequences are MRHNA and SNTAGT. CDR3 residues: CASSETGGAGANVLTF. Here the CDR3 DNA reads TGTGCCAGCAGTGAGACAGGGGGCGCTGGGGCCAACGTCCTGACTTTC.

The chain carries TRBV5-8 and TRBJ1-1; the D gene is possibly TRBD1 (6 bases). The V end was cut by 4 bases, the J end by 3 bases, with 16 bases between. The CDR3 length is 15 residues. Per the germline V gene, CDR1 is SGHTS and CDR2 is YDEGEE. The CDR3 nucleotides read TGTGCCAGCAGCCAGGGCCAGGGGTTCGACACTGAAGCTTTCTTT. Translation gives CASSQGQGFDTEAFF.

This clonotype was recorded at least ten times. This chain uses TRBV6-2 or TRBV6-3 with TRBJ2-7; 11 bases agree with TRBD1. The CDR3 sequence is 14 residues long. Germline values: CDR1 MNHEY, CDR2 SVGEGT. V was clipped by 6 bases and J by 3 bases; unmatched bases: 4. CDR3 loop: CASRTGQGVYEQYV. CDR3 DNA sequence: TGTGCCAGCAGGACGGGACAGGGGGTCTACGAGCAGTACGTC.

V gene TRBV20-1 combines with J gene TRBJ1-5; 7 nucleotides match TRBD1. CDR3 length: 14 residues. The ends lost 2 bases at V and 4 bases at J; junction bases unmatched: 5. Germline V lookup: CDR1 DFQATT, CDR2 SNEGSKA (reference sequence). The CDR3 spells CSARPSGQNQPQHF. CDR3 bases: TGCAGTGCTAGACCGTCGGGACAGAATCAGCCCCAGCATTTT.

There are a few counts of this clonotype. The chain has TRBV7-9 and TRBJ1-1, with a possible D match to TRBD1 (6 bases). Germline V gives CDR1 SEHNR, CDR2 FQNEAQ (reference sequence). V lost 3 bases, J lost 1 base, and 12 bases lay in between. CDR3 length equals 15 residues. CDR3 sequence reads: CASSFRTVTNTEAFF. The CDR3 coding sequence is TGTGCCAGCAGCTTCAGGACAGTAACGAACACTGAAGCTTTCTTT.